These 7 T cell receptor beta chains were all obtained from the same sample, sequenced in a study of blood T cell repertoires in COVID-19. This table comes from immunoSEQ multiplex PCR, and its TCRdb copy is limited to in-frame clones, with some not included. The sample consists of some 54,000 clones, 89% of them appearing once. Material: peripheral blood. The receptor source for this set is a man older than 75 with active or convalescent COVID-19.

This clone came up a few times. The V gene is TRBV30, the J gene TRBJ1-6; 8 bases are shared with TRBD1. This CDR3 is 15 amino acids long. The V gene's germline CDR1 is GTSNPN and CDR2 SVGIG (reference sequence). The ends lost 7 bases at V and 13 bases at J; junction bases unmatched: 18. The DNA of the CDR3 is TGTGCCTTGAGCTATCCCGGGGGACAGGTTAATCCCCTCCACTTT. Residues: CALSYPGGQVNPLHF.

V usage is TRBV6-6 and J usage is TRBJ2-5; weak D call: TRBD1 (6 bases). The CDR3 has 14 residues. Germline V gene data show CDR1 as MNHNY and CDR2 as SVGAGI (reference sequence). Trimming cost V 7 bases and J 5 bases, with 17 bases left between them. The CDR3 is CASTATGHRETQYF. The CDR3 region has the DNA TGTGCCAGCACCGCCACGGGACATCGGGAGACCCAGTACTTC.

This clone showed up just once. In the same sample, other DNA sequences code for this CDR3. CDR3 loop: CASSLDLAGGYNEQFF. The CDR3 DNA sequence: TGTGCCAGCAGCTTGGATCTAGCGGGGGGCTACAATGAGCAGTTCTTC. This chain uses TRBV5-4 with TRBJ2-1; 11 bases map to TRBD2. CDR1 and CDR2 from the germline V gene are SGHNT and YYREEE (reference sequence). CDR3 length: 16 amino acids. V shed 0 bases, J shed 3 bases, and the junction held 2 bases outside the gene matches.

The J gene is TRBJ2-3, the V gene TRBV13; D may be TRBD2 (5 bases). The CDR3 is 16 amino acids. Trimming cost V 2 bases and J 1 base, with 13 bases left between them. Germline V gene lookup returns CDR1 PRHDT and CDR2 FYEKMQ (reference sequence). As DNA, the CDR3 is TGTGCCAGCAGCTTACGGTTTGTCGGGGGCACAGATACGCAGTATTTT. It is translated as CASSLRFVGGTDTQYF.

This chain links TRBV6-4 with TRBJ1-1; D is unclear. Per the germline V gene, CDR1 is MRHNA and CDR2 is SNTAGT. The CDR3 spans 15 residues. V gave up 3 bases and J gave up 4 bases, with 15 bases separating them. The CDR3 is CASSEYFSSGTEAFF. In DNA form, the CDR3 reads TGTGCCAGCAGTGAATACTTCTCGAGCGGCACTGAAGCTTTCTTT.

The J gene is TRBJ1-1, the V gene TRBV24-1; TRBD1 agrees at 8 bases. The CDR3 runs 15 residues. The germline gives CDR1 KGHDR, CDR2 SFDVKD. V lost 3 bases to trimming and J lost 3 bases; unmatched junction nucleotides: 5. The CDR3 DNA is TGTGCCACCAGTGATCCAGGGACAGGCGACACTGAAGCTTTCTTT. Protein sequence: CATSDPGTGDTEAFF.

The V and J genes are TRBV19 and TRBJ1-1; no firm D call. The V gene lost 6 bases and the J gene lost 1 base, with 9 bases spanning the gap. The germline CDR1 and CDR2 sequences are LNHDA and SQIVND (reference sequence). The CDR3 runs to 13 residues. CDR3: CASRNTANTEAFF. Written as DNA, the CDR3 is TGTGCCAGTAGGAATACAGCGAACACTGAAGCTTTCTTT. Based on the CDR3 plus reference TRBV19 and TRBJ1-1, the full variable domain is DGGITQSPKYLFRKEGQNVTLSCEQNLNHDAMYWYRQDPGQGLRLIYYSQIVNDFQKGDIAEGYSVSREKKESFPLTVTSAQKNPTAFYLCASRNTANTEAFFGQGTRLTVV.